This record covers a single TCR beta chain. This sample was taken from a study of T cell changes during pregnancy in multiple sclerosis. The table came from immunoSEQ multiplex PCR; TCRdb's copy has only in-frame clones and leaves some out. Of 65,000 to 75,000 clones in the sample, 90% to 95% were seen once. V lost 3 bases, J lost 3 bases, and 2 bases stayed unmatched. There are 13 residues in the CDR3. The germline V gene encodes CDR1 SGDLS and CDR2 YYNGEE. The receptor comes from a female donor in good health, enrolled as a control in a pregnancy study. The sequences come from peripheral blood, collected in the third trimester of pregnancy. The gene calls are TRBV9 and TRBJ2-7, with TRBD2 identical over 8 bases. DNA of the CDR3: TGTGCCAGCAGCGGAGGGACTAGCTACGAGCAGTACTTC. Its translation is CASSGGTSYEQYF.